The clone carrying this T cell receptor beta chain occurred many times. What it recognizes is unknown. The record originates from a study of regulatory T cells in long-lasting Graves disease. Regarding the study as a whole: Only peripheral blood was studied, not thyroid tissue.

Time point specified: newly diagnosed GD, antithyroid drugs for less than 3 months. After RNA was extracted from PBMCs, the TCR library was made from it. HTBI primers from iRepertoire and Arm-PCR of CDR3 regions yielded the TCR beta libraries. One entry per CDR3 protein results from TCRdb running MiXCR on the multiplex PCR reads. The table lists some 500,000 distinct CDR3 sequences, approximately 16% of them singletons. Trimming pared 5 bases from V and 4 bases from J, leaving 11 bases between. The CDR3 sequence is 13 residues long. Germline CDR1 reads SNHLY; CDR2 reads FYNNEI. This sample was shared with a second study, whose subject was T cells in Graves' hyperthyroidism and ophthalmopathy.

The sequencing used peripheral blood mononuclear cells (PBMCs), collected at new diagnosis, from a patient treated with antithyroid drugs. The clonotype originates from a woman between 40 and 65 years old with Graves disease. V gene TRBV2 combines with J gene TRBJ1-2, with a tentative D call TRBD1 (5 bases). CDR3: CASSQTETYGYTF. The CDR3 DNA is TGTGCCAGCAGTCAGACAGAGACCTATGGCTACACCTTC.